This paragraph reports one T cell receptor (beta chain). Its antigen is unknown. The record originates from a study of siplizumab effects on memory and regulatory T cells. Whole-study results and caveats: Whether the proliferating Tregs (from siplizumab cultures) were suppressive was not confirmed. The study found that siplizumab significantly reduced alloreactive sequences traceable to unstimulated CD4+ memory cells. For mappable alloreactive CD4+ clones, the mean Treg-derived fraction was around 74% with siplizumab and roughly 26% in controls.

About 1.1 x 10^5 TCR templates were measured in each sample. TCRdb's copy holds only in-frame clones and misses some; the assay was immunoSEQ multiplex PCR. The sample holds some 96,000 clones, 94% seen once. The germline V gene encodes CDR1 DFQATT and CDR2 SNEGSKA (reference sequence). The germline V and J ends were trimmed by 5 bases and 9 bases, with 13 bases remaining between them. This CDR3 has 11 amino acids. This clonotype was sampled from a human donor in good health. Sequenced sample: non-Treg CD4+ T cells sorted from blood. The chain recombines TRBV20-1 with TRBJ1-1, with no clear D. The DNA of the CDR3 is TGCAGTGCTTTGGGTCAAACGAAAGCTTTCTTT. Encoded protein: CSALGQTKAFF.